A single sample gave rise to the 10 T cell receptor beta chains below, sequenced in a study of graft-versus-host responses after intestinal transplantation. Only in-frame clones appear in the TCRdb table, and some are missing; sequencing was by immunoSEQ multiplex PCR. Here the sample spans 95,000 to 100,000 clones, roughly 88% being singletons. Sequences were derived from PBMCs, sampled 255 days after intestinal transplant. The receptors originated from a human patient who received an intestinal transplant, so some T cells may come from the graft donor.

This chain joins TRBV6-1 and TRBJ1-2, with D perhaps matching TRBD1 (5 bases). Per germline, CDR1 MNHNS and CDR2 SASEGT. The length of the CDR3 is 15 residues. V shed 5 bases and J shed 4 bases, with 17 bases lying between them. CDR3 nucleotide sequence: TGTGCCAGCAGTCAAACCGGGACGGTGGGCTATGGCTACACCTTC. Its translation is CASSQTGTVGYGYTF.

The chain couples TRBV6-6 to TRBJ1-2, with D tentatively TRBD1 (5 bases). The germline V gene encodes CDR1 MNHNY and CDR2 SVGAGI (reference sequence). The CDR3 has 15 residues. The V end lost 2 bases, the J end lost 0 bases, and 10 bases lay between the germline ends. CDR3 sequence: CASSYHRTTNYGYTF. The CDR3 DNA sequence: TGTGCCAGCAGTTACCACAGGACGACTAACTATGGCTACACCTTC.

This chain connects TRBV9 to TRBJ1-6, with D hard to call. The CDR3 has 13 residues. Germline CDR1 and CDR2: SGDLS and YYNGEE. With 0 bases removed from V and 6 bases from J, the gap between germline ends came to 4 bases. CDR3 sequence (DNA): TGTGCCAGCAGCGTAGTAAGTAATTCACCCCTCCACTTT. The encoded protein is CASSVVSNSPLHF.

This clone has a handful of counts. The CDR3 DNA follows: TGTGCCAGCAGCTTGGAGAAGGATAACACTGAAGCTTTCTTT. This encodes CASSLEKDNTEAFF. The chain is built from TRBV7-9 and TRBJ1-1; D not resolved. The CDR3 consists of 14 residues. Germline CDR1 reads SEHNR; CDR2 reads FQNEAQ (reference sequence). V shed 3 bases and J shed 2 bases, with 10 bases lying between them. The full variable domain, its missing parts supplied by reference TRBV7-9 and TRBJ1-1, is DTGVSQNPRHKITKRGQNVTFRCDPISEHNRLYWYRQTLGQGPEFLTYFQNEAQLEKSRLLSDRFSAERPKGSFSTLEIQRTEQGDSAMYLCASSLEKDNTEAFFGQGTRLTVV.

The J gene is TRBJ2-7, the V gene TRBV11-3; 7 positions agree with TRBD1. This CDR3 spans 19 amino acids. V dropped 5 bases and J dropped 5; count of bases not matched to a gene: 24. Per the germline V gene, CDR1 is SGHNT and CDR2 is YENEEA. DNA for the CDR3: TGTGCCAGCAGCCGACTCCCGAGGGACAGCGCTCCCGATTCCCACGAGCAGTACTTC. Residues: CASSRLPRDSAPDSHEQYF. The full variable domain, rest sourced from reference TRBV11-3 and TRBJ2-7, is EAGVVQSPRYKIIEKKQPVAFWCNPISGHNTLYWYLQNLGQGPELLIRYENEEAVDDSQLPKDRFSAERLKGVDSTLKIQPAELGDSAVYLCASSRLPRDSAPDSHEQYFGPGTRLTVT.

The V gene is TRBV5-1, the J gene TRBJ2-3, with 8 bases aligning to TRBD2. Germline V gene lookup returns CDR1 SGHRS and CDR2 YFSETQ. The CDR3 consists of 18 residues. Trimming removed 7 bases from V and 1 base from J; junction bases left unmatched: 17. CDR3 DNA: TGCGCCAGCCGTCCCTCGGGGGGGGCCGGGCTCGGCACAGATACGCAGTATTTT. Amino acids: CASRPSGGAGLGTDTQYF.

The chain links TRBV6-6 to TRBJ2-1, with 8 bases identical to TRBD1. Germline V gives CDR1 MNHNY, CDR2 SVGAGI (reference sequence). V lost 9 bases and J lost 3; bases outside the gene matches: 7. This CDR3 spans 14 amino acids. DNA of the CDR3: TGTGCCAGTAATCAGGGGGCTGGCTACAATGAGCAGTTCTTC. It codes for CASNQGAGYNEQFF.

The table lists this clone with a few counts. The rearrangement uses TRBV10-3 and TRBJ1-3; D might be TRBD1 (6 bases). The CDR3 is 11 residues long. Trimming stripped 6 bases from V and 11 bases from J, with 11 bases between. Germline CDR1 and CDR2: ENHRY and SYGVKD. Here the CDR3 DNA reads TGTGCCATCAGGGAGGGGGGCCCCATATATTTT. Residues: CAIREGGPIYF.

This clone appeared a single time. The chain employs TRBV6-4 and TRBJ2-1; 11 bases are a match to TRBD2. CDR3 length: 14 residues. Trimming took 2 bases from V and 6 from J; bases not matched to a gene: 0. Germline-derived CDR1 and CDR2 are MRHNA and SNTAGT. The CDR3 spells CASSDLAGGNEQFF. CDR3 sequence (DNA): TGTGCCAGCAGTGACCTAGCGGGGGGCAATGAGCAGTTCTTC.

This clone has only a few counts. The gene calls are TRBV4-2 and TRBJ1-5; D gene uncertain. Looked up from germline, CDR1 is LGHNA and CDR2 is YNFKEQ. The CDR3 covers 13 residues. With 3 bases removed from V and 7 bases from J, the gap between germline ends came to 10 bases. The CDR3 sequence is CASSHDRGQPQHF. Written as DNA, the CDR3 is TGTGCCAGCAGCCATGATAGAGGGCAGCCCCAGCATTTT.